This TCR beta chain is drawn from a study of cytomegalovirus exposure and HLA in healthy donors. 60 Vbeta and 13 Jbeta primers were used in PCR. Sequencing was performed with immunoSEQ multiplex PCR; in TCRdb, only in-frame clones are kept and a portion is missing. The sample records about 130,000 clones, approximately 78% being singletons. CDR1 is SNHLY and CDR2 is FYNNEI in the germline V gene. Trimming took 4 bases from V and 3 from J; bases not matched to a gene: 7. This CDR3 is built from 15 residues. The clonotype originates from a woman in her thirties in good health and CMV-seronegative. Sequenced input: PBMCs. The gene calls are TRBV2 and TRBJ2-7, with TRBD1 matching 9 bases. The CDR3 DNA is TGTGCCAGCAGTGCCCTGGGACAGGGTCTCTACGAGCAGTACTTC. It specifies CASSALGQGLYEQYF.